This T cell receptor beta chain was profiled in a study of follicular helper T cells after annual influenza vaccination. Study-wide results and caveats: Each annual vaccination recalled recurring oligoclonal ICOS+CD38+ cTfh clonotypes.

Time point in this sample: 2014-2015 season, pre-vaccination. The V gene end was trimmed by 5 bases and the J gene end by 3 bases; junction bases not matched to a gene: 10. The germline gives CDR1 SNHLY, CDR2 FYNNEI. The CDR3 runs 16 residues. Clones were sequenced by immunoSEQ multiplex PCR, and TCRdb holds only the in-frame ones, with some missing. The data contain about 15,000 clones, roughly 81% of them seen just once; the ten biggest clones take up approximately 0.25%. Notes on this clone: Its matching antigen is unknown.

This chain links TRBV2 with TRBJ1-5; TRBD1 matches 7 bases. This specimen consisted of CXCR5- memory CD4+ T cells sorted from blood, obtained on the day of influenza vaccination. The TCR was taken from an adult who received the influenza vaccine. The CDR3 is CASSWTGKSPNQPQHF. The DNA of the CDR3 is TGTGCCAGCAGTTGGACAGGAAAATCCCCCAATCAGCCCCAGCATTTT.